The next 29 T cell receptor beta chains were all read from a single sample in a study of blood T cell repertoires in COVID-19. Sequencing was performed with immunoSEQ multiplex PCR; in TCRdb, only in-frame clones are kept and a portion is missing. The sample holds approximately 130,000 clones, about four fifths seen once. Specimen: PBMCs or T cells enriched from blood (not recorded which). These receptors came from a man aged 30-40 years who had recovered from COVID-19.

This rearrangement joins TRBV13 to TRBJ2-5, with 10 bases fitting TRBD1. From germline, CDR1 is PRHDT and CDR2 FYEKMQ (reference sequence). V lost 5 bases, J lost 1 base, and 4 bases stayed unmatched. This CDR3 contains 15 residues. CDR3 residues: CASSARTGGQETQYF. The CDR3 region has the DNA TGTGCCAGCAGCGCCAGGACAGGGGGCCAAGAGACCCAGTACTTC.

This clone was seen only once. CDR3 loop: CASSLNQQGANYFGNTIYF. In nucleotides, the CDR3 is TGTGCCAGCAGCTTAAACCAACAGGGGGCTAATTATTTTGGAAACACCATATATTTT. The chain has TRBV7-9 and TRBJ1-3, with 9 nucleotides matching TRBD1. Germline CDR1 reads SEHNR; CDR2 reads FQNEAQ (reference sequence). V gave up 2 bases and J gave up 3 bases; unmatched junction bases: 14. The CDR3 consists of 19 residues.

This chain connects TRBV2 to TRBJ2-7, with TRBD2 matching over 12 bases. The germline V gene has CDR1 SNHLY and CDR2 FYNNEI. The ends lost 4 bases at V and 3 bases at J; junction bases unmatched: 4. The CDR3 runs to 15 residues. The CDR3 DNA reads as TGTGCCAGCAGTGCCGGGACTAGCGGGTTCTACGAGCAGTACTTC. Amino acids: CASSAGTSGFYEQYF.

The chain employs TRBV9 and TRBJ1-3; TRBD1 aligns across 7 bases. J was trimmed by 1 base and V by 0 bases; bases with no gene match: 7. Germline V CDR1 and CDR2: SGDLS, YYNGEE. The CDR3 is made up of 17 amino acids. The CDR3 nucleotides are TGTGCCAGCAGCGTAGACGGAGGGGGCGCTTCTGGAAACACCATATATTTT. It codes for CASSVDGGGASGNTIYF.

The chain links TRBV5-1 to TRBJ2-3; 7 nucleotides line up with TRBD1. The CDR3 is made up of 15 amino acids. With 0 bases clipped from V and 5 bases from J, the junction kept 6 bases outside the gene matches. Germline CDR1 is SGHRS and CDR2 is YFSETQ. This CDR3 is CASSLEGQKVDTQYF. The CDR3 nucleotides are TGCGCCAGCAGCTTGGAGGGACAGAAGGTAGATACGCAGTATTTT. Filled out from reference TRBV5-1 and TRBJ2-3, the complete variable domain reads KAGVTQTPRYLIKTRGQQVTLSCSPISGHRSVSWYQQTPGQGLQFLFEYFSETQRNKGNFPGRFSGRQFSNSRSEMNVSTLELGDSALYLCASSLEGQKVDTQYFGPGTRLTVL.

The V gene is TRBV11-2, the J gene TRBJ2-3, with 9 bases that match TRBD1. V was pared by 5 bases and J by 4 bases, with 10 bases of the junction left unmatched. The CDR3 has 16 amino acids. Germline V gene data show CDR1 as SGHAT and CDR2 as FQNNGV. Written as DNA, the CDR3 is TGTGCCAGCAGCGGGGCGCCGGGACAGGGTTCAGATACGCAGTATTTT. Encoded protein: CASSGAPGQGSDTQYF. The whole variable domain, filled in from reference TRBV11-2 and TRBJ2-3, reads EAGVAQSPRYKIIEKRQSVAFWCNPISGHATLYWYQQILGQGPKLLIQFQNNGVVDDSQLPKDRFSAERLKGVDSTLKIQPAKLEDSAVYLCASSGAPGQGSDTQYFGPGTRLTVL.

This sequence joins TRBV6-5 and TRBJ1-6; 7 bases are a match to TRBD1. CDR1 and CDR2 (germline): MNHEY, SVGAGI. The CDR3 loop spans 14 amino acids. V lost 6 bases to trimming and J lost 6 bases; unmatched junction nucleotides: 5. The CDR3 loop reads CASSRDSSNSPLHF. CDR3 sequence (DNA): TGTGCCAGCAGCCGGGACAGCAGTAATTCACCCCTCCACTTT.

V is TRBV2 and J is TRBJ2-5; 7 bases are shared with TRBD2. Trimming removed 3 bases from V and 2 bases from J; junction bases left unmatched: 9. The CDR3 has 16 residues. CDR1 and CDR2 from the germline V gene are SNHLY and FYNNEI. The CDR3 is CASSDPAGRRQETQYF. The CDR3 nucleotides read TGTGCCAGCAGTGACCCAGCGGGGAGAAGACAAGAGACCCAGTACTTC.

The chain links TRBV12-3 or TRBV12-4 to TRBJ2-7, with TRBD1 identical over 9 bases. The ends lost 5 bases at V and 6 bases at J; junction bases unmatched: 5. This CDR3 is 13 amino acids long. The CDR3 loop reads CASSLGTGTEQYV. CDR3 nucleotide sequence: TGTGCCAGCAGTCTAGGGACAGGGACCGAGCAGTACGTC.

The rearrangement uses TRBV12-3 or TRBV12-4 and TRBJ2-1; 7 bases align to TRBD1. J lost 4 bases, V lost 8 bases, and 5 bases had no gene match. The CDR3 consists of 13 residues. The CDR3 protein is CASWTGEYNEQFF. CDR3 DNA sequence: TGTGCCAGCTGGACAGGTGAATACAATGAGCAGTTCTTC.

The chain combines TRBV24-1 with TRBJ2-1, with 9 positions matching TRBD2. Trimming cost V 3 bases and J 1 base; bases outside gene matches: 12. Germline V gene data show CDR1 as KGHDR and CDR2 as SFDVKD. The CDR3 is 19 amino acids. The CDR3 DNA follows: TGTGCCACCAGTGATCTGGGGCTAGCGGGAAGGGTTTCCTACAATGAGCAGTTCTTC. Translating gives CATSDLGLAGRVSYNEQFF.

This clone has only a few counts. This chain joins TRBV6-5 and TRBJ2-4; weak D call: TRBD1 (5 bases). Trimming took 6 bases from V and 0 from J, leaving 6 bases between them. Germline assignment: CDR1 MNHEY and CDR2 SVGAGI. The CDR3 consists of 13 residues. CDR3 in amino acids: CASRQGAKNIQYF. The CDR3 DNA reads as TGTGCCAGCAGGCAGGGAGCCAAAAACATTCAGTACTTC.

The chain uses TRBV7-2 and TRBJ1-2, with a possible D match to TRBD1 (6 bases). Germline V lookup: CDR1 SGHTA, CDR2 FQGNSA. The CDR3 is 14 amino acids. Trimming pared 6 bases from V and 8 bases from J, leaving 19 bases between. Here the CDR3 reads CASRLDSSSGGYTF. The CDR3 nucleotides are TGTGCCAGCAGACTGGACAGCAGCTCGGGGGGCTACACCTTC.

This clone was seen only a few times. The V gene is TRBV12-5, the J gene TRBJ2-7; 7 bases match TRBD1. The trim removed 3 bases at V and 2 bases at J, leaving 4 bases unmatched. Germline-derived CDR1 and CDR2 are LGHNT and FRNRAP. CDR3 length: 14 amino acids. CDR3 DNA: TGTGCTAGTGGTTTAAGTCAGGGGGCCTACGAGCAGTACTTC. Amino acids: CASGLSQGAYEQYF.

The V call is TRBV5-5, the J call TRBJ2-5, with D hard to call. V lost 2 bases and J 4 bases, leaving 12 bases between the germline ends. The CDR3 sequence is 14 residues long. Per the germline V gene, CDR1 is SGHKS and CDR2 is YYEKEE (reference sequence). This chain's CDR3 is CASSFFSTRETQYF. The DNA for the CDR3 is TGTGCCAGCAGCTTTTTTAGCACCAGAGAGACCCAGTACTTC.

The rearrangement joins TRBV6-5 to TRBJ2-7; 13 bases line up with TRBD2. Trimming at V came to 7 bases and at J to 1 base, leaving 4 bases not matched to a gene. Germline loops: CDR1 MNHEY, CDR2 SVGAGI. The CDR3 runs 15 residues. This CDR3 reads CASNVGLAGSYEQYV. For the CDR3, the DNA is TGTGCCAGCAATGTGGGACTAGCGGGGTCCTACGAGCAGTACGTC.

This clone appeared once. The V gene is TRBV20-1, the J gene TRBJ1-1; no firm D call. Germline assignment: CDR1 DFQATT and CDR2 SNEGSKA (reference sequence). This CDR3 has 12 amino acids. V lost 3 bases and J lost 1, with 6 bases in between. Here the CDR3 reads CSASAGNTEAFF. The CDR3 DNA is TGCAGTGCTAGTGCGGGGAACACTGAAGCTTTCTTT.

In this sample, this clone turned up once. CDR3 amino acids: CSVDAHGDTEAFF. The CDR3, as DNA: TGCAGCGTTGATGCGCACGGTGACACTGAAGCTTTCTTT. This chain joins TRBV29-1 and TRBJ1-1; D uncertain. CDR1 SQVTM and CDR2 ANQGSEA come from the germline V gene. Trimming removed 3 bases at V and 3 bases at J, with 11 bases between. The CDR3 loop spans 13 amino acids.

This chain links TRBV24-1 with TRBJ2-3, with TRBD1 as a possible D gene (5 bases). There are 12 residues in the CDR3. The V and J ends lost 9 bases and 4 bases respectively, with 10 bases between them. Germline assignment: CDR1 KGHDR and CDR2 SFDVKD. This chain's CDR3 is CATSDTADTQYF. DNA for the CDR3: TGTGCCACCTCGGACACCGCAGATACGCAGTATTTT.

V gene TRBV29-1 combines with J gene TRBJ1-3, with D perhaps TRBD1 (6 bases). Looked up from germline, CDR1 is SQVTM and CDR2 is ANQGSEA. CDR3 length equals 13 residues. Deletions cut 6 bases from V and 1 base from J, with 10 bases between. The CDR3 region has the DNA TGCAGCGTCATACAGGGTTCTGGAAACACCATATATTTT. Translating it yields CSVIQGSGNTIYF.

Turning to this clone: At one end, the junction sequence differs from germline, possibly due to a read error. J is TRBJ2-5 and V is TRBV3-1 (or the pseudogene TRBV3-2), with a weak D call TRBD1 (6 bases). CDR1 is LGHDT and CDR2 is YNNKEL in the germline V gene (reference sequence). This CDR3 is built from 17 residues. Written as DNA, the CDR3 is TGTGCCAGCACCCAAGGGGGTAAAAAGGGGCAAAAAAAGACCCAGTACTTC. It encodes CASTQGGKKGQKKTQYF.

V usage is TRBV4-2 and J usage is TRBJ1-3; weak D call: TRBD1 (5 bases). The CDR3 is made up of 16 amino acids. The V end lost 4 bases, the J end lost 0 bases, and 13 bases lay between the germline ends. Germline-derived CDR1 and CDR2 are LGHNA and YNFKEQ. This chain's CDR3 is CASSRLMTVSGNTIYF. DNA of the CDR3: TGTGCCAGCAGCCGCCTCATGACAGTCTCTGGAAACACCATATATTTT.

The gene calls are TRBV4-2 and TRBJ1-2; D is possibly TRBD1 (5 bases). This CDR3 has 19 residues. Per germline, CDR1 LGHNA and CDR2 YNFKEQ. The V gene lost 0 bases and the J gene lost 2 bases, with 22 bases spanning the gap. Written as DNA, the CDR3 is TGTGCCAGCAGCCAAGATGGGATGGGAACAGGACCTACAAACTATGGCTACACCTTC. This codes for CASSQDGMGTGPTNYGYTF.

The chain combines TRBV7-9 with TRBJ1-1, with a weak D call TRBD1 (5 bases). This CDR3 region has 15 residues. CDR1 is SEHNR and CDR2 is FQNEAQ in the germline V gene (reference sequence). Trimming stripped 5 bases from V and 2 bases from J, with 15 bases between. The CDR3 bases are TGTGCCAGCAGCCCCCCCGGGACTGAAAACACTGAAGCTTTCTTT. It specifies CASSPPGTENTEAFF.

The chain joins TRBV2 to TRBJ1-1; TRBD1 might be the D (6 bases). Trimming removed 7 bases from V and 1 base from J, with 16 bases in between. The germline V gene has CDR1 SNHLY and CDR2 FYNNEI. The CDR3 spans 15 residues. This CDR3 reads CASTSQGRGNTEAFF. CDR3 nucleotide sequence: TGTGCCAGCACCTCACAGGGTAGGGGGAACACTGAAGCTTTCTTT.

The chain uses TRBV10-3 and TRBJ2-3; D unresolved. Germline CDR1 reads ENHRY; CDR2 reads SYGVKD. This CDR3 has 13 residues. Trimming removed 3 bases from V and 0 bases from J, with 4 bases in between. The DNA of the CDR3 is TGTGCCATCAGTGAAACTAGCACAGATACGCAGTATTTT. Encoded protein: CAISETSTDTQYF.

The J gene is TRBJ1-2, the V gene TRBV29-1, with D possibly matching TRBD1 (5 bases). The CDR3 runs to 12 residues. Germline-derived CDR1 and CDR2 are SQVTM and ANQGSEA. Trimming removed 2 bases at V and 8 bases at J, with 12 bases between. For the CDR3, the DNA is TGCAGCGTTGAAATACAGGAAGAAGGCTACACCTTC. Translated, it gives CSVEIQEEGYTF.

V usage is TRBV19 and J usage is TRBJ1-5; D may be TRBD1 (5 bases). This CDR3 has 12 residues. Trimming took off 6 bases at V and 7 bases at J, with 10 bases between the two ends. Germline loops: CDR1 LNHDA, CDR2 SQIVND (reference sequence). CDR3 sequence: CASREGFQPQHF. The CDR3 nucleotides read TGTGCCAGTAGGGAGGGGTTCCAGCCCCAGCATTTT.

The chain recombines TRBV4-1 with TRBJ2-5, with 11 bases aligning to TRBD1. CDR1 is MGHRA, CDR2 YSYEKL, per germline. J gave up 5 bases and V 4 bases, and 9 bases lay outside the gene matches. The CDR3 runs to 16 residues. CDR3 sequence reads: CASSRGQGAVGETQYF. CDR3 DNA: TGCGCCAGCAGCCGAGGACAGGGGGCGGTAGGGGAGACCCAGTACTTC.